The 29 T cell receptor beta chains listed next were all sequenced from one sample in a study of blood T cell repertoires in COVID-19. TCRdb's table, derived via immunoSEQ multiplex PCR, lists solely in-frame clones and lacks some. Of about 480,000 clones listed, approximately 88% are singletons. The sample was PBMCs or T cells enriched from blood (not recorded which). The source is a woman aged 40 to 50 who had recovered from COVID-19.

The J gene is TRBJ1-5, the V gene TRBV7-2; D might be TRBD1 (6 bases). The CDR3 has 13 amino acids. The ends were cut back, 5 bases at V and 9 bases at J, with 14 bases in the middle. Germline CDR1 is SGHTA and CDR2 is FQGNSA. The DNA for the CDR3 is TGTGCCAGCAGCCCCAGGAGGGGGGGGCCCCAGCATTTT. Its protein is CASSPRRGGPQHF.

The CDR3 sequence: CASSVDGQGVFGYTF. CDR3 nucleotides: TGTGCCAGCAGCGTAGATGGGCAGGGGGTTTTTGGCTACACCTTC. The chain recombines TRBV9 with TRBJ1-2, with 7 bases matching TRBD1. V was pared by 0 bases and J by 7 bases, with 9 bases of the junction left unmatched. CDR3 length: 15 residues. The germline gives CDR1 SGDLS, CDR2 YYNGEE.

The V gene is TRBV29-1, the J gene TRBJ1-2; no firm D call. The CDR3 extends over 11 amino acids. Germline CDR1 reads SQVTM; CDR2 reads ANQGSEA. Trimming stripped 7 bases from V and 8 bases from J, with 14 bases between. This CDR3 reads CSAENFLGYTF. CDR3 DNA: TGCAGCGCAGAGAACTTCTTAGGCTACACCTTC.

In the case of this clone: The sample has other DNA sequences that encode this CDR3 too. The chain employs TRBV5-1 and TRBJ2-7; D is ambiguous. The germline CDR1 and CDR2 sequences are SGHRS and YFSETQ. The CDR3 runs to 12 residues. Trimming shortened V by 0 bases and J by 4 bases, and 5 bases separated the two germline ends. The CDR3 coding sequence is TGCGCCAGCAGCTTGGATCGGTACGAGCAGTACTTC. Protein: CASSLDRYEQYF.

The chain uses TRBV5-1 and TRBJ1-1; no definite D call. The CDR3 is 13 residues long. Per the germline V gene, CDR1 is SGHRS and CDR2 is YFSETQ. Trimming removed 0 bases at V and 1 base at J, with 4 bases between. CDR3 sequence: CASSLEPNTEAFF. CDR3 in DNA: TGCGCCAGCAGCTTGGAGCCGAACACTGAAGCTTTCTTT. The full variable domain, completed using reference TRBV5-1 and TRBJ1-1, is KAGVTQTPRYLIKTRGQQVTLSCSPISGHRSVSWYQQTPGQGLQFLFEYFSETQRNKGNFPGRFSGRQFSNSRSEMNVSTLELGDSALYLCASSLEPNTEAFFGQGTRLTVV.

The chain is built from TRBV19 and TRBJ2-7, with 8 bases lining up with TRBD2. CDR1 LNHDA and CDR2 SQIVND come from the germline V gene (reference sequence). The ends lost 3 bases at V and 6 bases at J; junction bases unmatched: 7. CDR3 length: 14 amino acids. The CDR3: CASSMSGSTGEQYF. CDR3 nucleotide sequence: TGTGCCAGTAGTATGAGCGGGAGTACGGGCGAGCAGTACTTC.

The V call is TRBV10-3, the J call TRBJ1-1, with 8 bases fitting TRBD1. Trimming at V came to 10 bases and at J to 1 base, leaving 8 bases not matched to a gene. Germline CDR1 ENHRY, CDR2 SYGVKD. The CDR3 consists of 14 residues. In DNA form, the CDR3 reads TGTGCCACAACCCCAGGGGGCGGGAACACTGAAGCTTTCTTT. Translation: CATTPGGGNTEAFF.

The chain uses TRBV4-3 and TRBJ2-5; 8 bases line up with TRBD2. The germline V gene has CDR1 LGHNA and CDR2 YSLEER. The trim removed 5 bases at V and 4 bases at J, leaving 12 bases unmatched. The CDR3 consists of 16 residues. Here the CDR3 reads CASSEEASGGVETQYF. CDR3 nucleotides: TGCGCCAGCAGCGAGGAAGCGAGCGGGGGTGTAGAGACCCAGTACTTC.

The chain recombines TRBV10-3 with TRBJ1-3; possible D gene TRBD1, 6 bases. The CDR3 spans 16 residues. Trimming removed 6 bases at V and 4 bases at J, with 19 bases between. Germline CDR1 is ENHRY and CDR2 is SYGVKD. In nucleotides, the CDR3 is TGTGCCATCAGCGTCGGGGGGCGTACGGCGGGAAACACCATATATTTT. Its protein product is CAISVGGRTAGNTIYF.

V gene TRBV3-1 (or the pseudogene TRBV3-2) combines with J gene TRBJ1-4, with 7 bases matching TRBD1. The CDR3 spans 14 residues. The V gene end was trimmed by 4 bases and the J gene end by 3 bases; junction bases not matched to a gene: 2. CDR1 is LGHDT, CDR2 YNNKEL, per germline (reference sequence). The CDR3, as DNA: TGTGCCAGCAGCCCGACAGGGTCTAATGAAAAACTGTTTTTT. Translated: CASSPTGSNEKLFF.

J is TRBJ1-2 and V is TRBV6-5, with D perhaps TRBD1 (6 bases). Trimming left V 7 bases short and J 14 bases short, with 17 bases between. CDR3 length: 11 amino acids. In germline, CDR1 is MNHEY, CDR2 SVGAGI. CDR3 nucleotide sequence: TGTGCCAGCAACCATGGACAGACGATAACCTTC. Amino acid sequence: CASNHGQTITF.

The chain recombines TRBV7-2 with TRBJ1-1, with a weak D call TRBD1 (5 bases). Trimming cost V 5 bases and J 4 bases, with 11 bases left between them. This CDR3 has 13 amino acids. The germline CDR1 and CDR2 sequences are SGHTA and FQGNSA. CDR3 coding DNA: TGTGCCAGCAGCACCCAGGGATCCACTGAAGCTTTCTTT. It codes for CASSTQGSTEAFF.

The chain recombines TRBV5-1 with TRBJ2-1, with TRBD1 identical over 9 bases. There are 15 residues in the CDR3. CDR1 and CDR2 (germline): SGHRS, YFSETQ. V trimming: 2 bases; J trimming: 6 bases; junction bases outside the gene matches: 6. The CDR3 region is CASSFRQGGSNEQFF. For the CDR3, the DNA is TGCGCCAGCAGCTTCAGACAGGGGGGATCCAATGAGCAGTTCTTC.

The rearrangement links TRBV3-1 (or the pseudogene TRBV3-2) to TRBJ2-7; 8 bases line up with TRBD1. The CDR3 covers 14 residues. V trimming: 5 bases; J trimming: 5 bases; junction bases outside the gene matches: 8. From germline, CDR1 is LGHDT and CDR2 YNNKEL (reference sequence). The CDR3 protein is CASSGWTGRHEQYF. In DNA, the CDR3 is TGTGCCAGCAGCGGTTGGACAGGGCGCCACGAGCAGTACTTC.

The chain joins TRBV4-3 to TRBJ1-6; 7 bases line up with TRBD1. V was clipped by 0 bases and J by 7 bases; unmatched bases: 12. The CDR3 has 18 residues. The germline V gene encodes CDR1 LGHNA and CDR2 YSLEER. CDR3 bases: TGCGCCAGCAGCCAAGATTTGTCCGGGACAGTAGAGAATTCACCCCTCCACTTT. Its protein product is CASSQDLSGTVENSPLHF.

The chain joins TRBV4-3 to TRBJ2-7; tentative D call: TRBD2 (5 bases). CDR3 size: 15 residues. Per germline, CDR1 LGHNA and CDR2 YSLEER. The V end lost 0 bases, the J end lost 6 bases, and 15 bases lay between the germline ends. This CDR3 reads CASSQDPEGKSEQYF. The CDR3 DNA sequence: TGCGCCAGCAGCCAAGATCCAGAGGGCAAGAGCGAGCAGTACTTC.

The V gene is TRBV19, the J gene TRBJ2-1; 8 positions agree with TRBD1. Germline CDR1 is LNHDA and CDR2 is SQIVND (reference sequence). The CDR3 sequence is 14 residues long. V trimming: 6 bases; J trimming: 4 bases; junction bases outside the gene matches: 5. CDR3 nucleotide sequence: TGTGCCAGTAGCCAGGACAGGGTTTACAATGAGCAGTTCTTC. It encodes CASSQDRVYNEQFF.

The CDR3 DNA reads TGTGCCAGCAGCGCCCAACTAGCGGGGTCAAATGAGCAGTTCTTC. Encoded protein: CASSAQLAGSNEQFF. V is TRBV9 and J is TRBJ2-1; 10 bases line up with TRBD2. This CDR3 is built from 15 residues. With V trimmed by 3 bases and J by 7 bases, 7 bases remained unmatched. Germline V gene sequence: CDR1 SGDLS, CDR2 YYNGEE.

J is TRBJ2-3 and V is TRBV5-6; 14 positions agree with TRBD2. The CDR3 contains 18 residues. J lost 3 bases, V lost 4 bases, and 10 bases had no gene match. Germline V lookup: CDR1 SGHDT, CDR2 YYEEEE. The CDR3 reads CASSRGTSGSGFTDTQYF. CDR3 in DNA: TGTGCCAGCAGCCGAGGGACTAGCGGGAGCGGATTTACAGATACGCAGTATTTT.

The CDR3 DNA is TGCGCCAGCAGCTTGTTGGCGGGGTTAGAGACCCAGTACTTC. Its translation: CASSLLAGLETQYF. The rearrangement joins TRBV5-1 to TRBJ2-5; D perhaps matches TRBD2 (6 bases). The V gene lost 1 base and the J gene lost 4 bases, with 11 bases spanning the gap. The germline V gene has CDR1 SGHRS and CDR2 YFSETQ. The length of the CDR3 is 14 residues.

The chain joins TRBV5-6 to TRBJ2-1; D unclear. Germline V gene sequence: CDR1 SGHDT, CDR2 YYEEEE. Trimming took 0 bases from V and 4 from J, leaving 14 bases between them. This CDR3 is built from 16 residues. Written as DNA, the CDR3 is TGTGCCAGCAGCTTGGTTTCTAGTAGGAGATACAATGAGCAGTTCTTC. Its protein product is CASSLVSSRRYNEQFF.

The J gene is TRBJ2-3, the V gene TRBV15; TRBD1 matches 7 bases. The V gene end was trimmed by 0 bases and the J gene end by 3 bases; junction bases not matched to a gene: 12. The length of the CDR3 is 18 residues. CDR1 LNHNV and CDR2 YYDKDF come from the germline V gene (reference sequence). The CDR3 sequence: CATSRDQRGHGGTDTQYF. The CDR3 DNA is TGTGCCACCAGCAGAGATCAGAGGGGGCATGGAGGTACAGATACGCAGTATTTT.

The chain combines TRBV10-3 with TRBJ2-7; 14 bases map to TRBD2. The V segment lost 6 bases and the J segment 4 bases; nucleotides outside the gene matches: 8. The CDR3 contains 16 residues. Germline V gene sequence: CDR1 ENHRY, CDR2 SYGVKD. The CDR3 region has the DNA TGTGCCATCAGAGAGCCAGGGACTAGCGGGAGATACGAGCAGTACTTC. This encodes CAIREPGTSGRYEQYF.

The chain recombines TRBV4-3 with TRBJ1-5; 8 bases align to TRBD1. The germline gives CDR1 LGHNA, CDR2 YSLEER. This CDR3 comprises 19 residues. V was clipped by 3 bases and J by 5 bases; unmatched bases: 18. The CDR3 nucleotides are TGCGCCAGCAGCCAGGACCCCCCCCGACAGGGGAGTTACGATCAGCCCCAGCATTTT. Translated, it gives CASSQDPPRQGSYDQPQHF.

The CDR3 DNA reads as TGCAGCGTTGAACTGCAGGGCTACTATGGCTACACCTTC. Translation gives CSVELQGYYGYTF. J is TRBJ1-2 and V is TRBV29-1; weak D call: TRBD1 (5 bases). The CDR3 is made up of 13 amino acids. Trimming shortened V by 2 bases and J by 3 bases, and 10 bases separated the two germline ends. CDR1 SQVTM and CDR2 ANQGSEA come from the germline V gene.

The CDR3 sequence: CASSSPPNEKLFF. The CDR3 bases are TGTGCCAGCAGTTCCCCCCCAAATGAAAAACTGTTTTTT. The chain has TRBV5-5 and TRBJ1-4; D remains ambiguous. This CDR3 has 13 residues. Germline-derived CDR1 and CDR2 are SGHKS and YYEKEE (reference sequence). V was cut by 5 bases and J by 5 bases, with 10 bases left in between.

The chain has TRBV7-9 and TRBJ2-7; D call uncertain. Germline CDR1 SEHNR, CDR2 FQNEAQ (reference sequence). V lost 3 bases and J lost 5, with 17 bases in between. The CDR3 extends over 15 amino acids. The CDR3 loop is CASSFSLTVINEQYF. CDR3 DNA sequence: TGTGCCAGCAGCTTTTCCCTAACCGTAATCAACGAGCAGTACTTC.

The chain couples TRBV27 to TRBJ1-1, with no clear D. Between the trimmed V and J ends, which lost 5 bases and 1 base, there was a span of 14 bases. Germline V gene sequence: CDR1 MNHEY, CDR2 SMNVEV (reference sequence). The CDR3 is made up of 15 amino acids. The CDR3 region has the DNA TGTGCCAGCAGTGCTGGAAACGAGGGGAACACTGAAGCTTTCTTT. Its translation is CASSAGNEGNTEAFF.

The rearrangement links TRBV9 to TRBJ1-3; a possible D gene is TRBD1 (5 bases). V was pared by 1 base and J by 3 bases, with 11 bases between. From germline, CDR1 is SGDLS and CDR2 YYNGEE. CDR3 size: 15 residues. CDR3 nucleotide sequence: TGTGCCAGCAGCGTACTTTCAGGGTTTGGAAACACCATATATTTT. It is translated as CASSVLSGFGNTIYF.